Listed below are T cell receptor beta chains from one sample, sequenced in a study of OX40 agonist ivuxolimab in advanced cancers. The assay was immunoSEQ multiplex PCR, and TCRdb's table has in-frame clones only and misses some. The table lists roughly 110,000 clones, under 95% of them singletons, with about 1.2% in the top ten. This specimen consisted of CD4+ or CD8+ T cells sorted from blood, obtained in a trial of the OX40 agonist ivuxolimab. These receptors came from an adult with an advanced solid tumor such as melanoma, head and neck, liver or kidney cancer. CDR3s include the opening cysteine and the closing phenylalanine or tryptophan. Fields, in order: D gene, clone size, J gene, V gene, CDR3 DNA, CDR3 protein. D genes are given only for firm matches. Clone size appears in some rows only: once, few, many, or a class for an expanded clone.

D: -
size: -
J: TRBJ2-7
V: TRBV2
DNA: TGTGCCAGCAGTGAAAAGGTCTCCTCCTACGAGCAGTACTTC
CDR3: CASSEKVSSYEQYF

D: -
size: -
J: TRBJ2-3
V: TRBV9
DNA: TGTGCCAGCAGCGTAGGGGCGGCAAACACAGATACGCAGTATTTT
CDR3: CASSVGAANTDTQYF

D: -
size: -
J: TRBJ2-6
V: TRBV14
DNA: TGTGCCAGCAGCCAAGACTACAGGGTGGCCAACGTCCTGACTTTC
CDR3: CASSQDYRVANVLTF

D: TRBD1
size: -
J: TRBJ2-7
V: TRBV7-9
DNA: TGTGCCAGCAGCTTAGAGGACAGGAAAGCCTACGAGCAGTACTTC
CDR3: CASSLEDRKAYEQYF

D: -
size: -
J: TRBJ2-3
V: TRBV27
DNA: TGTGCCAGCAGTTTGGGGCAAACCCGTACTAGCACAGATACGCAGTATTTT
CDR3: CASSLGQTRTSTDTQYF

D: TRBD1
size: -
J: TRBJ2-5
V: TRBV5-4
DNA: TGTGCCAGCAGCTCGGGGACCGACAGGGCTCAAGAGACCCAGTACTTC
CDR3: CASSSGTDRAQETQYF

D: TRBD2
size: -
J: TRBJ2-7
V: TRBV7-2
DNA: TGTGCCAGCAGCGAACCGGGACTAGCGCTCTACGAGCAGTACTTC
CDR3: CASSEPGLALYEQYF

D: -
size: -
J: TRBJ2-5
V: TRBV30
DNA: TGTGCCTGGAGTGGACAAGAGACCCAGTACTTC
CDR3: CAWSGQETQYF

D: TRBD2
size: -
J: TRBJ2-1
V: TRBV11-3
DNA: TGTGCCAGCAGCTTAGATCGGTCTAGCGGGTTCTACAATGAGCAGTTCTTC
CDR3: CASSLDRSSGFYNEQFF

D: -
size: -
J: TRBJ2-2
V: TRBV7-2
DNA: TGTGCCAGCAGCTCTAACCCGGGGCCGAGGACCGGGGAGCTGTTTTTT
CDR3: CASSSNPGPRTGELFF

D: -
size: once
J: TRBJ1-4
V: TRBV20-1
DNA: TGCAGTGCTGGAAGGAGAGAAAAACTGTTTTTT
CDR3: CSAGRREKLFF

D: -
size: -
J: TRBJ1-1
V: TRBV5-4
DNA: TGTGCCAGCAGCTTGGGCGGTACAGGGATTGGGGCTGAAGCTTTCTTT
CDR3: CASSLGGTGIGAEAFF

D: -
size: -
J: TRBJ2-5
V: TRBV19
DNA: TGTGCCAGTAGCAGGGTGAGGCAAGAGACCCAGTACTTC
CDR3: CASSRVRQETQYF

D: -
size: -
J: TRBJ1-4
V: TRBV14
DNA: TGTGCCAGCAGCTTTCATAATGCAACTAATGAAAAACTGTTTTTT
CDR3: CASSFHNATNEKLFF

D: -
size: -
J: TRBJ1-3
V: TRBV10-3
DNA: TGTGCCATCAGTGAGAATGGGGGAGACTCTGGAAACACCATATATTTT
CDR3: CAISENGGDSGNTIYF

D: -
size: -
J: TRBJ1-1
V: TRBV6-6
DNA: TGTGCCAGCAGGCTCAGGGTGGAGGACACTGAAGCTTTCTTT
CDR3: CASRLRVEDTEAFF

D: -
size: few
J: TRBJ1-4
V: TRBV10-3
DNA: TGTGCCATCAGTGATGGGGGCGCGGGTGAAAAACTGTTTTTT
CDR3: CAISDGGAGEKLFF

D: -
size: -
J: TRBJ2-2
V: TRBV28
DNA: TGTGCCAGCAGTTCCTCTGTGGGCACCGGGGAGCTGTTTTTT
CDR3: CASSSSVGTGELFF

D: -
size: -
J: TRBJ2-3
V: TRBV28
DNA: TGTGCCAGCAGCCAACACAGTATCACGCTGGCAGATACGCAGTATTTT
CDR3: CASSQHSITLADTQYF

D: TRBD1
size: -
J: TRBJ1-1
V: TRBV7-8
DNA: TGTGCCAGCAGCTTAGGGAGCAGGGGGTTGAATGAAGCTTTCTTT
CDR3: CASSLGSRGLNEAFF

D: -
size: -
J: TRBJ1-5
V: TRBV9
DNA: TGTGCCAGCAGCGGGGGGAATAGCAATCAGCCCCAGCATTTT
CDR3: CASSGGNSNQPQHF

D: -
size: -
J: TRBJ2-3
V: TRBV18
DNA: TGTGCCAGCTCACCAATCAAGGGCCCTGGCACAGATACGCAGTATTTT
CDR3: CASSPIKGPGTDTQYF

D: -
size: few
J: TRBJ2-2
V: TRBV27
DNA: TGTGCCAGCAGTCCCAAACCCCTCATCCTACAGGGAAACACCGGGGAGCTGTTTTTT
CDR3: CASSPKPLILQGNTGELFF

D: -
size: -
J: TRBJ2-7
V: TRBV27
DNA: TGTGCCAGCAGTTCGGAGGTTAGGACGACCAGCGAGCAGTACTTC
CDR3: CASSSEVRTTSEQYF

D: TRBD1
size: once
J: TRBJ1-2
V: TRBV28
DNA: TGTGCCAGCAGTCAGGGGGTGCCTACTAACTATGGCTACACCTTC
CDR3: CASSQGVPTNYGYTF

D: TRBD1
size: -
J: TRBJ2-7
V: TRBV2
DNA: TGTGCCAGCAGCCTCCGGGACAGGGTAAACGAGCAGTACTTC
CDR3: CASSLRDRVNEQYF

D: -
size: -
J: TRBJ2-1
V: TRBV7-9
DNA: TGTGCCAGCAGCTTTGGGATAGCCTCTCAGAATGAGCAGTTCTTC
CDR3: CASSFGIASQNEQFF

D: -
size: -
J: TRBJ2-1
V: TRBV19
DNA: TGTGCCAGTAGTCAGGGACCCCAGCAGTTCTTC
CDR3: CASSQGPQQFF

D: -
size: -
J: TRBJ1-4
V: TRBV4-2
DNA: TGTGCCAGCAGCCAAGATGGGGGCACTAATGAAAAACTGTTTTTT
CDR3: CASSQDGGTNEKLFF

D: TRBD1
size: -
J: TRBJ2-1
V: TRBV5-1
DNA: TGCGCCAGCAGCTTGGTGGCAGGGGGATCCTACAATGAGCAGTTCTTC
CDR3: CASSLVAGGSYNEQFF